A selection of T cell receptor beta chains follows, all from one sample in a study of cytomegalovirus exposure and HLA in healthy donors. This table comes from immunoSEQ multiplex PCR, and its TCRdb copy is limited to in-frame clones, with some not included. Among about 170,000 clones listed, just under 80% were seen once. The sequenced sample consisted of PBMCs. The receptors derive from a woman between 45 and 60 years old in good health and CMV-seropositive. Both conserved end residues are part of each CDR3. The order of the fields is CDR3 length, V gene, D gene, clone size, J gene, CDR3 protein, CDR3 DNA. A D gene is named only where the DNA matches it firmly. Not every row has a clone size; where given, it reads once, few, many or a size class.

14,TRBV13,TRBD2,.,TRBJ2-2,CASSLAGLTGELFF,TGTGCCAGCTCACTAGCGGGCTTGACCGGGGAGCTGTTTTTT
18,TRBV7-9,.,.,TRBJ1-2,CASSSTTQVGAQVYGYTF,TGTGCCAGCAGCTCAACGACCCAGGTTGGGGCGCAGGTCTATGGCTACACCTTC
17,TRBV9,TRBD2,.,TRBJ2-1,CASSVALTSGAYNEQFF,TGTGCCAGCAGCGTAGCTTTAACTAGCGGGGCGTACAATGAGCAGTTCTTC
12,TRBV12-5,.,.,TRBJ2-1,CASGPPYNEQFF,TGTGCTAGTGGTCCCCCGTACAATGAGCAGTTCTTC
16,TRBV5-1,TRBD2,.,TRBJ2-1,CASSLVAAGGADEQFF,TGCGCCAGCAGCTTGGTGGCGGCGGGGGGCGCGGATGAGCAGTTCTTC
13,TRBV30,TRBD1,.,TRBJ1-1,CAWGTGVTTEAFF,TGTGCCTGGGGGACAGGGGTTACTACTGAAGCTTTCTTT
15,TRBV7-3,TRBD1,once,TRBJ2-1,CASSLRDRSTSGQFF,TGTGCCAGCAGCTTGAGGGACAGGAGTACCTCGGGGCAGTTCTTC
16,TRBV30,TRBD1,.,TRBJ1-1,CAWSGGQFYMNTEAFF,TGTGCCTGGAGTGGGGGACAGTTCTACATGAACACTGAAGCTTTCTTT
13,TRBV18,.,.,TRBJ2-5,CASSPLGEETQYF,TGTGCCAGCTCACCCCTAGGGGAAGAGACCCAGTACTTC
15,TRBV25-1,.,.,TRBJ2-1,CASSAPHGRYNEQFF,TGTGCCAGCAGTGCCCCCCATGGGCGATACAATGAGCAGTTCTTC
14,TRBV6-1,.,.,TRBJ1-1,CASRAWTSDTEAFF,TGTGCCAGCAGGGCGTGGACATCAGACACTGAAGCTTTCTTT
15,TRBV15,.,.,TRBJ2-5,CATSSRRSARETQYF,TGTGCCACCAGCTCCCGGAGGAGCGCCAGGGAGACCCAGTACTTC
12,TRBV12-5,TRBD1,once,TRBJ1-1,CASGYRGLKAFF,TGTGCTAGTGGCTATAGGGGGCTGAAAGCTTTCTTT
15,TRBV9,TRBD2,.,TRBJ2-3,CASSVAAGGSDTQYF,TGTGCCAGCAGCGTAGCAGCGGGGGGTTCAGATACGCAGTATTTT
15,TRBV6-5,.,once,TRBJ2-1,CASSPWRGSYNEQFF,TGTGCCAGCAGCCCGTGGCGCGGCTCCTACAATGAGCAGTTCTTC
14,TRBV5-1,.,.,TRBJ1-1,CASSLGQPNTEAFF,TGCGCCAGCAGCTTGGGACAGCCAAACACTGAAGCTTTCTTT
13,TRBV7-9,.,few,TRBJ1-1,CASSPHMNTEAFF,TGTGCCAGCAGCCCTCACATGAACACTGAAGCTTTCTTT
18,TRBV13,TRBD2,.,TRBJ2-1,CASSPWTSGGARTNEQFF,TGTGCCAGCAGCCCCTGGACTAGCGGGGGGGCCCGGACCAATGAGCAGTTCTTC
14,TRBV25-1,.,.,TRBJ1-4,CASSESGRGEKLFF,TGTGCCAGCAGTGAATCGGGGAGAGGGGAAAAACTGTTTTTT
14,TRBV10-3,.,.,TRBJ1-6,CAIRRARGDSPLHF,TGTGCCATCAGGAGGGCCAGGGGAGATTCACCCCTCCACTTT
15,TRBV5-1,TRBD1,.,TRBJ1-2,CASGLFQGAGHGYTF,TGCGCCAGCGGACTATTCCAGGGGGCAGGGCATGGCTACACCTTC
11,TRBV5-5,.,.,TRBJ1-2,CASSLTHGYTF,TGTGCCAGCAGCTTGACACACGGCTACACCTTC
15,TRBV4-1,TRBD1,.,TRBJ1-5,CASSQGQEFNQPQHF,TGTGCCAGCAGCCAGGGACAGGAATTCAATCAGCCCCAGCATTTT
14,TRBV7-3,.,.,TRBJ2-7,CASSLAGAHYEQYF,TGTGCCAGCAGCTTAGCGGGGGCCCACTACGAGCAGTACTTC
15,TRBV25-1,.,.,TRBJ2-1,CASSEYKGGAGEQFF,TGTGCCAGCAGTGAATATAAAGGGGGGGCCGGTGAGCAGTTCTTC
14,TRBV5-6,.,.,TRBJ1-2,CASSSGQSIYGYTF,TGTGCCAGCAGCTCCGGACAAAGCATCTACGGCTACACCTTC
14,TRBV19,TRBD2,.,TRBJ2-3,CASSPGLATDTQYF,TGTGCCAGTTCTCCGGGACTAGCAACAGATACGCAGTATTTT
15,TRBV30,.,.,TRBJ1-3,CAWSVGLRGGNTIYF,TGTGCCTGGAGTGTAGGGTTAAGGGGTGGAAACACCATATATTTT
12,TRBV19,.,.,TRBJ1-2,CASSIPGDGYTF,TGTGCCAGTAGTATCCCCGGGGATGGCTACACCTTC
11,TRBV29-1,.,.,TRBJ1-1,CSVTGNTEAFF,TGCAGCGTTACAGGGAACACTGAAGCTTTCTTT
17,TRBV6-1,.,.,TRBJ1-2,CASSEKWGGAGTNGYTF,TGTGCCAGCAGTGAAAAATGGGGGGGCGCAGGGACGAATGGCTACACCTTC
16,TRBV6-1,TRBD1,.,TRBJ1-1,CASSELSGTGVGEAFF,TGTGCCAGCAGTGAACTAAGCGGGACAGGGGTTGGTGAAGCTTTCTTT
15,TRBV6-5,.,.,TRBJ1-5,CASRAAGGFHQPQHF,TGTGCCAGCAGGGCCGCCGGAGGATTCCATCAGCCCCAGCATTTT
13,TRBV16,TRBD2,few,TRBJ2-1,CASSQQGGNEQFF,TGTGCCAGCAGCCAACAGGGAGGGAATGAGCAGTTCTTC
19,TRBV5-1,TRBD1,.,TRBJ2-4,CASNSPGTGGAIAKNIQYF,TGCGCCAGCAACTCCCCCGGGACAGGGGGCGCGATAGCCAAAAACATTCAGTACTTC
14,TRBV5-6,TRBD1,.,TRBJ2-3,CASNRDSNTDTQYF,TGTGCCAGCAACCGGGACAGTAACACAGATACGCAGTATTTT
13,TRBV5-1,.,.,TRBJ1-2,CASSSRGGYGYTF,TGCGCCAGCAGCTCTAGGGGCGGCTATGGCTACACCTTC
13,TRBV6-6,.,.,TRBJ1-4,CASGGLRNEKLFF,TGTGCCAGCGGGGGACTCCGTAATGAAAAACTGTTTTTT
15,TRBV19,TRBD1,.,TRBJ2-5,CASRSQGVSGETQYF,TGTGCCAGTAGATCCCAGGGGGTGTCTGGAGAGACCCAGTACTTC
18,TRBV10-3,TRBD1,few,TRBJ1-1,CAISESGAAGGRGTEAFF,TGTGCCATCAGTGAGTCAGGGGCGGCAGGGGGTAGGGGGACTGAAGCTTTCTTT
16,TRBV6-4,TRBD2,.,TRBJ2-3,CASSMTSGGAGNTQYF,TGTGCCAGCAGTATGACTAGCGGGGGGGCCGGCAATACGCAGTATTTT
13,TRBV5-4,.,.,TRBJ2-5,CASSFSGTETQYF,TGTGCCAGCAGCTTCTCAGGAACAGAGACCCAGTACTTC
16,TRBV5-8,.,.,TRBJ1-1,CASSLPRDIRNTEAFF,TGTGCCAGCAGCTTACCGAGGGACATAAGGAACACTGAAGCTTTCTTT
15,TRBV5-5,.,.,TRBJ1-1,CASSLSAGMNTEAFF,TGTGCCAGCAGCCTCTCTGCGGGTATGAACACTGAAGCTTTCTTT
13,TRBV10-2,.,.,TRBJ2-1,CASSSLGNNEQFF,TGCGCCAGCTCTTCCCTCGGGAACAATGAGCAGTTCTTC
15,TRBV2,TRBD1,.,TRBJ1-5,CATSCLGTGLQPQHF,TGTGCCACCTCGTGTCTAGGGACAGGGTTACAGCCCCAGCATTTT
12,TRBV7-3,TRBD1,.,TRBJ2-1,CEGQRSYNEQFF,TGTGAGGGACAGCGCTCCTACAATGAGCAGTTCTTC
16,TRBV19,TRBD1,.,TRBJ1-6,CASSINGGGQGIPLHF,TGTGCCAGTAGTATAAACGGAGGGGGACAGGGTATACCCCTCCACTTT
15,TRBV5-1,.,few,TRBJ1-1,CASSLEGGLNTEAFF,TGCGCCAGCAGCTTGGAGGGAGGATTGAACACTGAAGCTTTCTTT
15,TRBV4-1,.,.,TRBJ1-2,CASSQEGRDYRGYTF,TGCGCCAGCAGCCAAGAAGGCAGGGACTACAGAGGCTACACCTTC
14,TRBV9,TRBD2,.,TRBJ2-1,CASSAGLAGNEQFF,TGTGCCAGCAGCGCCGGACTAGCGGGGAATGAGCAGTTCTTC
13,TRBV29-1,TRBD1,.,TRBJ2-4,CSAKGAAKNIQYF,TGCAGCGCTAAGGGGGCAGCCAAAAACATTCAGTACTTC
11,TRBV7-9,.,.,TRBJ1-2,CASSLDAGYTF,TGTGCCAGCAGCTTAGATGCGGGCTACACCTTC
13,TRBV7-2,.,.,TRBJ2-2,CASSFPGNGELFF,TGTGCCAGCAGCTTTCCAGGGAACGGGGAGCTGTTTTTT
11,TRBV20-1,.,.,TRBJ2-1,CSAISGPEQFF,TGCAGTGCTATTTCAGGGCCTGAGCAGTTCTTC
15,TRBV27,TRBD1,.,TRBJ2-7,CASSLFRQGAYEQYF,TGTGCCAGCAGTTTATTCCGACAGGGGGCCTACGAGCAGTACTTC
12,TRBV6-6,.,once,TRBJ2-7,CASRQGEVEQYF,TGTGCCAGCAGACAGGGTGAAGTCGAGCAGTACTTC
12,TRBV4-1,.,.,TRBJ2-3,CASRSGDDTQYF,TGCGCCAGCAGATCGGGGGACGATACGCAGTATTTT
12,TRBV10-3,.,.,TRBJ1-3,CASASTADTIYF,TGTGCCTCGGCGTCTACAGCAGACACCATATATTTT